The present T cell receptor (beta chain) was sequenced within a study of cytomegalovirus exposure and HLA in healthy donors (TCRdb year 2017). Concerning the study at large: The 500 to 800 repertoires of the first cohort and the 120 validation repertoires were produced on the same platform, according to a later analysis. The aim of the study was to test whether cataloging public T cell receptors could identify signatures of past pathogen exposure. A separate validation cohort of 100 to 150 different subjects was used in addition to the approximately 640-subject first cohort. To predict cytomegalovirus infection status, the study brought together high-throughput TCR immunosequencing, statistical association of individual TCRs with disease status, and machine learning.

The protocol used for the library was the immunoSEQ multiplex PCR assay. The authors' pipeline ran thus. A statistical classification framework was built to diagnose cytomegalovirus status from the catalog of TCR beta chain sequences. Sourced from immuneACCESS, this table was stored by TCRdb with only in-frame sequences that have V and J called. A share of the clones is absent; for the studies checked, an unresolved V gene accounts for under half, and the remainder has no known explanation. The DNA gave D and trimming, while V, J and clone size come from that table. The sample table lists more than 150,000 clones, more than 80% of them with a count of one. The ten most abundant clones make up less than 9% of the sample. CDR1 and CDR2 are read off the germline V gene as MNHEY and SVGAGI. From the cysteine up to the phenylalanine, the CDR3 has a length of 16 residues. CDR3 DNA is the only sequence kept; it has 48 bases, read in frame from the first base. After removal of 0 bases from V and 0 bases from J, the junction retains 5 bases not matched to a gene.

Broad study findings and their caveats: It was suggested by the authors that the approach could potentially be generalized to other disease states and immunological phenotypes. The classifier was reported to diagnose cytomegalovirus status with high specificity and sensitivity in both the original and validation cohorts. All 120 or so repertoires were used to score co-occurrence in the validation cohort in a later analysis, because that analysis had no HLA typing for the cohort. In the study, roughly 160 TCR beta chains were listed as associated with cytomegalovirus. Most TCR sequences were observed very rarely across donors, whereas some public TCRs were present in many individuals. In a later analysis, TCRs clustered in the first cohort were found to also tend to co-occur in the roughly 120 validation repertoires, with 90% to 95% of cluster scores above 0. A few of the identified cytomegalovirus-associated TCR beta chains were confirmed in vitro to be specific for cytomegalovirus antigens.

Separate from the approximately 700-subject first cohort, the validation cohort of over 90 subjects was the group to which the donors belonged. Of note for this clone: Its antigen is currently not known. Base quality data are lacking; no much larger clone is found one base away.

The sequencing sample was made of PBMCs. This TCR was recovered from a young man in good health and CMV-seropositive. The sequence is built from TRBV6-5 and TRBJ2-7; 7 central nucleotides agree with TRBD2. The DNA sequence follows: TGTGCCAGCAGTTACTCGTCGCGGGGGAGCTCCTACGAGCAGTACTTC. Translation gives CASSYSSRGSSYEQYF.